This entry lists 14 T cell receptor beta chains sequenced from one sample in a study of PD-1 blockade in mismatch repair-deficient tumors. The data were produced by immunoSEQ multiplex PCR, yet TCRdb's version contains in-frame clones alone and is incomplete. The table includes some 120,000 clones, roughly 90% detected once. The source material was peripheral blood, sampled approximately 69 weeks after starting pembrolizumab. The receptors come from an adult with mismatch repair-deficient cancer.

V is TRBV6-6 and J is TRBJ1-2; D remains ambiguous. The CDR3 totals 15 residues. Germline values: CDR1 MNHNY, CDR2 SVGAGI (reference sequence). The V and J ends lost 6 bases and 0 bases respectively, with 14 bases between them. The CDR3: CASSRGIQSNYGYTF. In DNA, the CDR3 is TGTGCCAGCAGCCGCGGGATACAGTCTAACTATGGCTACACCTTC.

This chain's CDR3 is CASAQGGYEQYF. As DNA, the CDR3 is TGTGCCAGCGCCCAAGGGGGGTACGAGCAGTACTTC. This chain connects TRBV7-8 to TRBJ2-7; TRBD1 or TRBD2 may be the D gene (6 bases each). Germline V gene data show CDR1 as SGHVS and CDR2 as FQNEAQ. Deletions cut 8 bases from V and 4 bases from J, with 12 bases between. The CDR3 spans 12 residues.

The chain recombines TRBV7-2 with TRBJ2-7; no firm D call. The V gene's germline CDR1 is SGHTA and CDR2 FQGNSA. Trimming removed 3 bases from V and 4 bases from J, with 7 bases in between. This CDR3 spans 12 amino acids. CDR3 in amino acids: CASSLTAYEQYF. The CDR3 nucleotides are TGTGCCAGCAGCTTGACCGCGTACGAGCAGTACTTC.

The chain is built from TRBV4-1 and TRBJ2-4; 10 bases match TRBD2. V trimming: 4 bases; J trimming: 0 bases; junction bases outside the gene matches: 6. Germline CDR1 MGHRA, CDR2 YSYEKL. CDR3 length: 17 residues. In nucleotides, the CDR3 is TGCGCCAGCAGCCCCGGACTAGCGGACCTAGCCAAAAACATTCAGTACTTC. This codes for CASSPGLADLAKNIQYF.

The chain uses TRBV28 and TRBJ2-5; 7 nucleotides line up with TRBD1. The V gene's germline CDR1 is MDHEN and CDR2 SYDVKM. V gave up 6 bases and J gave up 4 bases; unmatched junction bases: 11. The CDR3 contains 15 residues. The CDR3 DNA is TGTGCCAGCAGCCCCGGGGTAGGGGGCGGAGAGACCCAGTACTTC. Amino acids: CASSPGVGGGETQYF.

The chain couples TRBV27 to TRBJ2-3, with TRBD2 identical over 9 bases. Per the germline V gene, CDR1 is MNHEY and CDR2 is SMNVEV (reference sequence). The CDR3 contains 16 residues. J was trimmed by 0 bases and V by 2 bases; bases with no gene match: 3. The CDR3 DNA is TGTGCCAGCAGTTTACTAGCGGGATATAGCACAGATACGCAGTATTTT. Translated: CASSLLAGYSTDTQYF.

This chain links TRBV2 with TRBJ1-4; unclear D gene. The V gene's germline CDR1 is SNHLY and CDR2 FYNNEI. V was clipped by 9 bases and J by 8 bases, with 19 bases between them. This CDR3 spans 14 amino acids. This CDR3 reads CASREGGLGEKLFF. The CDR3, as DNA: TGTGCCAGTAGGGAAGGAGGGTTAGGGGAAAAACTGTTTTTT. Together with reference TRBV2 and TRBJ1-4, the CDR3 gives the full variable domain: EPEVTQTPSHQVTQMGQEVILRCVPISNHLYFYWYRQILGQKVEFLVSFYNNEISEKSEIFDDQFSVERPDGSNFTLKIRSTKLEDSAMYFCASREGGLGEKLFFGSGTQLSVL.

This chain connects TRBV28 to TRBJ2-7; no firm D call. V gave up 3 bases and J gave up 0 bases, with 12 bases separating them. The CDR3 loop spans 15 amino acids. From germline, CDR1 is MDHEN and CDR2 SYDVKM. CDR3 in DNA: TGTGCCAGCAGTTTCCCCTCTATAGGCTCCTACGAGCAGTACTTC. Translating gives CASSFPSIGSYEQYF. Based on the CDR3 plus reference TRBV28 and TRBJ2-7, the full variable domain is DVKVTQSSRYLVKRTGEKVFLECVQDMDHENMFWYRQDPGLGLRLIYFSYDVKMKEKGDIPEGYSVSREKKERFSLILESASTNQTSMYLCASSFPSIGSYEQYFGPGTRLTVT.

This clone has only one observation. This chain connects TRBV27 to TRBJ2-3; 12 positions match TRBD1. Per germline, CDR1 MNHEY and CDR2 SMNVEV (reference sequence). J was trimmed by 6 bases and V by 6 bases; bases with no gene match: 7. The length of the CDR3 is 15 residues. CDR3 region: CASRRDRGPMDTQYF. The CDR3 bases are TGTGCCAGCAGGCGGGACAGGGGGCCCATGGATACGCAGTATTTT.

V gene TRBV6-5 combines with J gene TRBJ2-1; no clear D gene. Germline loops: CDR1 MNHEY, CDR2 SVGAGI. The V and J ends lost 6 bases and 0 bases respectively, with 9 bases between them. This CDR3 has 14 amino acids. In DNA form, the CDR3 reads TGTGCCAGCAGCTATTCAGACTCCTACAATGAGCAGTTCTTC. This sequence encodes CASSYSDSYNEQFF.

The chain is built from TRBV21-1 and TRBJ2-2; TRBD1, the table's D call, was not compared with the DNA. TRBV21-1 is marked as a pseudogene. The CDR3 is 18 residues long. The CDR3 loop reads CASTNRVSSKANTGELFF. In nucleotides, the CDR3 is TGTGCCAGCACCAACAGGGTGAGTAGTAAGGCGAACACCGGGGAGCTGTTTTTT.

The chain is built from TRBV6-6 and TRBJ2-7; the match to TRBD2 covers 7 bases. CDR1 and CDR2 from the germline V gene are MNHNY and SVGAGI (reference sequence). CDR3 size: 14 residues. V lost 5 bases and J lost 4; bases outside the gene matches: 8. CDR3 bases: TGTGCCAGCAGTACCTCGAGCGGGACTTACGAGCAGTACTTC. Its translation: CASSTSSGTYEQYF.

This clone was observed once. The chain is built from TRBV5-1 and TRBJ2-1, with a possible D match to TRBD1 (5 bases). The CDR3 has 14 residues. V lost 4 bases to trimming and J lost 5 bases, with 13 bases between them. Germline CDR1 and CDR2: SGHRS and YFSETQ. The CDR3 loop reads CASSPGAGHNEQFF. CDR3 DNA: TGCGCCAGCAGCCCTGGGGCAGGTCACAATGAGCAGTTCTTC.

The chain recombines TRBV7-9 with TRBJ2-2, with 7 bases identical to TRBD1. Germline V gives CDR1 SEHNR, CDR2 FQNEAQ (reference sequence). There are 15 residues in the CDR3. Unmatched junction bases numbered 4, after V lost 6 bases and J lost 0 bases. CDR3: CASRSDRANTGELFF. The CDR3 region has the DNA TGTGCCAGCAGGTCCGACAGGGCGAACACCGGGGAGCTGTTTTTT. Full variable domain (remainder filled in from reference TRBV7-9 and TRBJ2-2): DTGVSQNPRHKITKRGQNVTFRCDPISEHNRLYWYRQTLGQGPEFLTYFQNEAQLEKSRLLSDRFSAERPKGSFSTLEIQRTEQGDSAMYLCASRSDRANTGELFFGEGSRLTVL.